The rows below give T cell receptor beta chains drawn from one sample of a study of blood T cell repertoires in COVID-19. Using immunoSEQ multiplex PCR, the repertoire was profiled, and TCRdb retains in-frame clones only, with some absent. Among nearly 95,000 clones listed, roughly 90% were seen once. Material for sequencing was peripheral blood. Receptors were obtained from a human donor with active COVID-19. The donor label of this sample is uncertain. The CDR3 runs from the conserved cysteine through the conserved F or W. The order of the fields is J gene, clone size, V gene, D gene, CDR3 protein, CDR3 DNA. D genes are given only for firm matches. Rows give clone size only sometimes, using once, few, many, or a class for an expanded clone.

j_gene: TRBJ1-2; abundance: -; v_gene: TRBV2; d_gene: TRBD1; CDR3aa: CASLLGTGYGYTF; CDR3nt: TGTGCCAGCCTTCTCGGGACAGGTTATGGCTACACCTTC
j_gene: TRBJ2-4; abundance: -; v_gene: TRBV9; d_gene: -; CDR3aa: CASSVQGRSKNIQYF; CDR3nt: TGTGCCAGCAGCGTACAGGGTCGTTCCAAAAACATTCAGTACTTC
j_gene: TRBJ2-7; abundance: -; v_gene: TRBV2; d_gene: -; CDR3aa: CASSQKGQQYF; CDR3nt: TGTGCCAGCAGCCAGAAGGGGCAGCAGTACTTC
j_gene: TRBJ1-2; abundance: -; v_gene: TRBV5-5; d_gene: TRBD1; CDR3aa: CASSARQGNGYTF; CDR3nt: TGTGCCAGCAGCGCCCGACAGGGGAATGGCTACACCTTC
j_gene: TRBJ2-7; abundance: -; v_gene: TRBV3-1/TRBV3-2; d_gene: TRBD1; CDR3aa: CASSQVRDRSYEQYF; CDR3nt: TGTGCCAGCAGCCAAGTTAGGGACAGATCCTACGAGCAGTACTTC
j_gene: TRBJ1-1; abundance: -; v_gene: TRBV4-1; d_gene: -; CDR3aa: CASSQAGPGGFTEAFF; CDR3nt: TGCGCCAGCAGCCAAGCTGGACCCGGGGGTTTCACTGAAGCTTTCTTT
j_gene: TRBJ2-2; abundance: -; v_gene: TRBV6-2/TRBV6-3; d_gene: TRBD2; CDR3aa: CASSYSLTSGGLNTGELFF; CDR3nt: TGTGCCAGCAGTTACTCGCTCACTAGCGGGGGGTTGAACACCGGGGAGCTGTTTTTT
j_gene: TRBJ2-7; abundance: -; v_gene: TRBV18; d_gene: -; CDR3aa: CASSPRGKGGYEQYF; CDR3nt: TGTGCCAGCTCACCACGTGGGAAAGGGGGCTACGAGCAGTACTTC
j_gene: TRBJ1-6; abundance: -; v_gene: TRBV6-6; d_gene: TRBD1; CDR3aa: CASSRTGTNSPLHF; CDR3nt: TGTGCCAGCAGTCGGACAGGGACTAATTCACCCCTCCACTTT
j_gene: TRBJ2-5; abundance: -; v_gene: TRBV4-1; d_gene: -; CDR3aa: CASSQVIGETQYF; CDR3nt: TGCGCCAGCAGCCAAGTCATCGGGGAGACCCAGTACTTC
j_gene: TRBJ2-5; abundance: -; v_gene: TRBV5-1; d_gene: -; CDR3aa: CASSLDLGAGETQYF; CDR3nt: TGCGCCAGCAGCTTGGATCTGGGGGCGGGAGAGACCCAGTACTTC
j_gene: TRBJ2-1; abundance: -; v_gene: TRBV14; d_gene: -; CDR3aa: CASSSSSSPSYNEQFF; CDR3nt: TGTGCCAGCAGCTCCTCAAGCTCCCCTTCCTACAATGAGCAGTTCTTC
j_gene: TRBJ2-2; abundance: -; v_gene: TRBV5-1; d_gene: TRBD1; CDR3aa: CASSSGTGQHRELFF; CDR3nt: TGCGCCAGCAGCTCGGGGACAGGGCAGCACCGGGAGCTGTTTTTT
j_gene: TRBJ2-7; abundance: -; v_gene: TRBV5-1; d_gene: -; CDR3aa: CASSLPGQVGGQYF; CDR3nt: TGCGCCAGCAGCTTACCCGGGCAGGTCGGGGGGCAGTACTTC
j_gene: TRBJ2-1; abundance: -; v_gene: TRBV19; d_gene: -; CDR3aa: CASTKFDEQFF; CDR3nt: TGTGCCAGTACTAAGTTCGATGAGCAGTTCTTC
j_gene: TRBJ2-7; abundance: -; v_gene: TRBV7-2; d_gene: -; CDR3aa: CASSLAVGEQYF; CDR3nt: TGTGCCAGCAGCTTAGCAGTCGGCGAGCAGTACTTC
j_gene: TRBJ2-7; abundance: -; v_gene: TRBV19; d_gene: TRBD1; CDR3aa: CASSTGTGTYEQYF; CDR3nt: TGTGCCAGTAGTACAGGGACAGGGACCTACGAGCAGTACTTC
j_gene: TRBJ2-2; abundance: -; v_gene: TRBV27; d_gene: TRBD1; CDR3aa: CASSSSGQGHGELFF; CDR3nt: TGTGCCAGCAGCAGTTCGGGACAGGGTCACGGGGAGCTGTTTTTT
j_gene: TRBJ2-3; abundance: -; v_gene: TRBV6-7; d_gene: TRBD2; CDR3aa: CASSYLTSGITDTQYF; CDR3nt: TGTGCCAGCAGTTACTTGACTAGCGGGATCACAGATACGCAGTATTTT
j_gene: TRBJ2-5; abundance: -; v_gene: TRBV6-6; d_gene: -; CDR3aa: CASSYSRGLETQYF; CDR3nt: TGTGCCAGCAGTTACTCGCGGGGTCTAGAGACCCAGTACTTC
j_gene: TRBJ1-3; abundance: -; v_gene: TRBV6-5; d_gene: -; CDR3aa: CASSQGLGGNTIYF; CDR3nt: TGTGCCAGCAGTCAGGGGTTGGGGGGAAACACCATATATTTT
j_gene: TRBJ2-7; abundance: -; v_gene: TRBV6-6; d_gene: -; CDR3aa: CASSFQSYEQYF; CDR3nt: TGTGCCAGCAGTTTTCAATCCTACGAGCAGTACTTC
j_gene: TRBJ2-7; abundance: -; v_gene: TRBV5-4; d_gene: TRBD1; CDR3aa: CASSPGQGSYEQYF; CDR3nt: TGTGCCAGCAGCCCAGGACAGGGCTCCTACGAGCAGTACTTC
j_gene: TRBJ1-4; abundance: -; v_gene: TRBV18; d_gene: TRBD1; CDR3aa: CASSPHHIGLDRAGGLVKNEKLFF; CDR3nt: TGTGCCAGCTCACCCCATCACATCGGGCTAGACAGGGCCGGGGGTCTGGTAAAGAATGAAAAACTGTTTTTT
j_gene: TRBJ2-5; abundance: once; v_gene: TRBV6-1; d_gene: TRBD2; CDR3aa: CASSVTRLAVQETQYF; CDR3nt: TGTGCCAGCAGTGTCACCCGACTAGCCGTTCAGGAGACCCAGTACTTC
j_gene: TRBJ1-2; abundance: -; v_gene: TRBV6-6; d_gene: -; CDR3aa: CASSSRGYTF; CDR3nt: TGTGCCAGCAGTTCTCGGGGCTACACCTTC
j_gene: TRBJ1-1; abundance: -; v_gene: TRBV3-1/TRBV3-2; d_gene: -; CDR3aa: CASSPRTRSNMNTEAFF; CDR3nt: TGTGCCAGCAGCCCCAGGACACGAAGTAATATGAACACTGAAGCTTTCTTT
j_gene: TRBJ2-6; abundance: -; v_gene: TRBV28; d_gene: -; CDR3aa: CASSPVSTSGANVLTF; CDR3nt: TGTGCCAGCAGCCCTGTGAGTACCTCTGGGGCCAACGTCCTGACTTTC
j_gene: TRBJ1-2; abundance: -; v_gene: TRBV5-8; d_gene: TRBD1; CDR3aa: CASSPGTAPYRDYGYTF; CDR3nt: TGTGCCAGCAGCCCCGGGACAGCCCCCTATAGGGACTATGGCTACACCTTC
j_gene: TRBJ1-4; abundance: -; v_gene: TRBV27; d_gene: TRBD1; CDR3aa: CASSFSQGGALIGKLFF; CDR3nt: TGTGCCAGCAGTTTTTCACAGGGGGGTGCTTTGATAGGGAAACTGTTTTTT
j_gene: TRBJ2-1; abundance: -; v_gene: TRBV4-3; d_gene: TRBD2; CDR3aa: CASSRTSGSYNEQFF; CDR3nt: TGCGCCAGCAGCCGAACTAGCGGCTCCTACAATGAGCAGTTCTTC
j_gene: TRBJ2-1; abundance: -; v_gene: TRBV6-2/TRBV6-3; d_gene: TRBD2; CDR3aa: CASSSRTSGGNEQFF; CDR3nt: TGTGCCAGCAGTTCAAGGACTAGCGGGGGTAATGAGCAGTTCTTC
j_gene: TRBJ2-2; abundance: -; v_gene: TRBV5-1; d_gene: -; CDR3aa: CASSSDLTATGELFF; CDR3nt: TGCGCCAGCAGCTCCGATCTGACTGCCACCGGGGAGCTGTTTTTT
j_gene: TRBJ1-1; abundance: -; v_gene: TRBV19; d_gene: TRBD1; CDR3aa: CASSVDRGTEAFF; CDR3nt: TGTGCCAGTAGTGTAGACAGGGGCACTGAAGCTTTCTTT
j_gene: TRBJ1-4; abundance: -; v_gene: TRBV6-1; d_gene: TRBD1; CDR3aa: CASSDPPGQGVLREKLFF; CDR3nt: TGTGCCAGCAGTGATCCCCCGGGACAGGGGGTACTACGTGAAAAACTGTTTTTT
j_gene: TRBJ1-3; abundance: -; v_gene: TRBV25-1; d_gene: -; CDR3aa: CASRTGAGNTIYF; CDR3nt: TGTGCCAGCAGAACAGGTGCTGGAAACACCATATATTTT
j_gene: TRBJ2-5; abundance: -; v_gene: TRBV7-2; d_gene: -; CDR3aa: CASSQIADPWETQYF; CDR3nt: TGTGCCAGCAGCCAAATAGCGGACCCTTGGGAGACCCAGTACTTC
j_gene: TRBJ1-3; abundance: -; v_gene: TRBV18; d_gene: TRBD1; CDR3aa: CASSPKGQDGNTIYF; CDR3nt: TGTGCCAGCTCACCAAAGGGACAGGATGGAAACACCATATATTTT
j_gene: TRBJ2-5; abundance: -; v_gene: TRBV7-9; d_gene: TRBD2; CDR3aa: CASSSTSGGETQYF; CDR3nt: TGTGCCAGCAGCTCGACTAGCGGGGGAGAGACCCAGTACTTC
j_gene: TRBJ2-1; abundance: few; v_gene: TRBV7-2; d_gene: TRBD1; CDR3aa: CASSSGQGTYNEQFF; CDR3nt: TGTGCCAGCAGTAGTGGACAGGGAACCTACAATGAGCAGTTCTTC
j_gene: TRBJ1-3; abundance: -; v_gene: TRBV5-6; d_gene: TRBD1; CDR3aa: CASRSGQTGNTIYF; CDR3nt: TGTGCCAGCAGATCGGGACAGACTGGAAACACCATATATTTT
j_gene: TRBJ2-2; abundance: -; v_gene: TRBV15; d_gene: -; CDR3aa: CATSRGGGKYTGELFF; CDR3nt: TGTGCCACCAGCCGAGGAGGGGGAAAGTACACCGGGGAGCTGTTTTTT
j_gene: TRBJ1-1; abundance: -; v_gene: TRBV2; d_gene: -; CDR3aa: CASRGTGNSNTEAFF; CDR3nt: TGTGCCAGCAGAGGAACAGGGAACTCGAACACTGAAGCTTTCTTT
j_gene: TRBJ2-7; abundance: -; v_gene: TRBV6-1; d_gene: -; CDR3aa: CASSEAAAVKYEQYF; CDR3nt: TGTGCCAGCAGTGAAGCGGCGGCCGTCAAATACGAGCAGTACTTC
j_gene: TRBJ2-7; abundance: few; v_gene: TRBV6-2/TRBV6-3; d_gene: TRBD1; CDR3aa: CASSQTGRVYEQYF; CDR3nt: TGTGCCAGCAGTCAGACAGGGCGGGTGTACGAGCAGTACTTC
j_gene: TRBJ1-3; abundance: -; v_gene: TRBV5-4; d_gene: TRBD1; CDR3aa: CASSLQGAYGNTIYF; CDR3nt: TGTGCCAGCAGTCTCCAGGGGGCCTACGGAAACACCATATATTTT
j_gene: TRBJ2-5; abundance: once; v_gene: TRBV7-9; d_gene: -; CDR3aa: CASSPRGAGMAETQYF; CDR3nt: TGTGCCAGCAGCCCACGCGGGGCGGGAATGGCGGAGACCCAGTACTTC
j_gene: TRBJ1-1; abundance: -; v_gene: TRBV30; d_gene: TRBD1; CDR3aa: CAWSWGQGNTEAFF; CDR3nt: TGTGCCTGGAGTTGGGGACAGGGGAACACTGAAGCTTTCTTT
j_gene: TRBJ1-2; abundance: -; v_gene: TRBV15; d_gene: -; CDR3aa: CATSRGRDSSNYGYTF; CDR3nt: TGTGCCACCAGCAGAGGGCGAGACAGCTCTAACTATGGCTACACCTTC
j_gene: TRBJ1-3; abundance: -; v_gene: TRBV2; d_gene: -; CDR3aa: CASSARQRAVGNTIYF; CDR3nt: TGTGCCAGCAGTGCTCGACAGCGCGCGGTTGGAAACACCATATATTTT
j_gene: TRBJ2-3; abundance: -; v_gene: TRBV11-2; d_gene: TRBD1; CDR3aa: CASSRGAGTGQYF; CDR3nt: TGTGCCAGCAGCCGAGGCGCCGGGACAGGGCAGTATTTT
j_gene: TRBJ2-7; abundance: -; v_gene: TRBV20-1; d_gene: -; CDR3aa: CSAQWEYEQYF; CDR3nt: TGCAGTGCACAATGGGAGTACGAGCAGTACTTC
j_gene: TRBJ2-5; abundance: -; v_gene: TRBV24-1; d_gene: -; CDR3aa: CATSDPTPAGETQYF; CDR3nt: TGTGCCACCAGTGATCCGACCCCGGCGGGGGAGACCCAGTACTTC
j_gene: TRBJ2-5; abundance: -; v_gene: TRBV3-1/TRBV3-2; d_gene: TRBD1; CDR3aa: CASSQSFRGETQYF; CDR3nt: TGTGCCAGCAGCCAAAGTTTCAGGGGGGAGACCCAGTACTTC
j_gene: TRBJ2-1; abundance: -; v_gene: TRBV5-1; d_gene: TRBD2; CDR3aa: CASSPLASGVPNEQFF; CDR3nt: TGCGCCAGCAGCCCATTAGCTAGCGGGGTACCGAATGAGCAGTTCTTC
j_gene: TRBJ2-1; abundance: -; v_gene: TRBV11-1; d_gene: -; CDR3aa: CASSLASNEQFF; CDR3nt: TGTGCCAGCAGCTTAGCCAGTAATGAGCAGTTCTTC
j_gene: TRBJ1-2; abundance: -; v_gene: TRBV7-2; d_gene: TRBD1; CDR3aa: CASSLSGQRNYGYTF; CDR3nt: TGTGCCAGCAGCTTGTCGGGACAGCGTAACTATGGCTACACCTTC